The sequence of this T cell receptor (beta chain) was determined in a study of control samples from healthy donors and cancer patients. Trimming shortened V by 0 bases and J by 2 bases, and 9 bases separated the two germline ends. The length of the CDR3 is 14 residues. Per the germline V gene, CDR1 is SGHRS and CDR2 is YFSETQ. Measured with immunoSEQ multiplex PCR; TCRdb has only the in-frame clones, and not every one. Seen here are about 140,000 clones, about 91% observed once, and the top ten hold 3.2%. The sequenced sample consisted of blood. The receptor was derived from a man younger than 45 in good health. V usage is TRBV5-1 and J usage is TRBJ2-7; D not resolved. CDR3 amino acids: CASSLAGGPYEQYF. The DNA for the CDR3 is TGCGCCAGCAGCTTGGCCGGCGGCCCCTACGAGCAGTACTTC.